This is a list of T cell receptor beta chains from one sample in a study of OX40 agonist ivuxolimab in advanced cancers. Only in-frame clones appear in the TCRdb table, and some are missing; sequencing was by immunoSEQ multiplex PCR. This table has about 93,000 clones, just over 90% appearing once. Sequences were derived from CD4+ or CD8+ T cells sorted from blood, sampled in a trial of the OX40 agonist ivuxolimab. The receptor source for this set is an adult with an advanced solid tumor such as melanoma, head and neck, liver or kidney cancer. The CDR3 runs from the conserved cysteine through the conserved F or W. The order of the fields is V gene, J gene, D gene, CDR3 protein, CDR3 DNA. The D gene is left open where the match is weak.

v_call: TRBV19
j_call: TRBJ1-1
d_call: TRBD1
cdr3_aa: CASKGQGAFEAFF
cdr3_nt: TGTGCCAGTAAAGGACAGGGGGCGTTTGAAGCTTTCTTT

v_call: TRBV6-5
j_call: TRBJ1-6
d_call: TRBD1
cdr3_aa: CASSPDRGGSPLHF
cdr3_nt: TGTGCCAGCAGCCCAGACAGGGGCGGTTCACCCCTCCACTTT

v_call: TRBV27
j_call: TRBJ1-5
d_call: TRBD1
cdr3_aa: CATSGQASNQPQHF
cdr3_nt: TGTGCCACCTCAGGACAGGCCAGCAATCAGCCCCAGCATTTT

v_call: TRBV20-1
j_call: TRBJ2-7
d_call: -
cdr3_aa: CSARDAYEQYF
cdr3_nt: TGCAGTGCTAGAGATGCCTACGAGCAGTACTTC

v_call: TRBV11-2
j_call: TRBJ2-7
d_call: -
cdr3_aa: CASSSQYEQYF
cdr3_nt: TGTGCCAGCAGCTCCCAATACGAGCAGTACTTC

v_call: TRBV27
j_call: TRBJ2-1
d_call: TRBD2
cdr3_aa: CASSLERGNYNEQFF
cdr3_nt: TGTGCCAGCAGTCTTGAGCGGGGGAATTACAATGAGCAGTTCTTC

v_call: TRBV9
j_call: TRBJ2-5
d_call: TRBD1
cdr3_aa: CASSVEVGTGLRETQYF
cdr3_nt: TGTGCCAGCAGCGTAGAGGTCGGGACAGGGCTGAGGGAGACCCAGTACTTC

v_call: TRBV11-2
j_call: TRBJ1-2
d_call: TRBD1
cdr3_aa: CASSRRDRVGYGYTF
cdr3_nt: TGTGCCAGCAGCCGTCGGGACAGGGTTGGCTATGGCTACACCTTC

v_call: TRBV5-8
j_call: TRBJ1-5
d_call: -
cdr3_aa: CASRQRGAGNQPQHF
cdr3_nt: TGTGCCAGCAGACAAAGGGGGGCAGGGAACCAGCCCCAGCATTTT

v_call: TRBV6-5
j_call: TRBJ2-7
d_call: -
cdr3_aa: CASRPGQSYEQYF
cdr3_nt: TGTGCCAGCAGGCCGGGACAATCCTACGAGCAGTACTTC